This T cell receptor beta chain was found in a study of blood T cell repertoires in COVID-19. At the level of the study: Spain, Italy and the United States supplied samples that represented acute and convalescent COVID-19. In each case, the material was cDNA or gDNA derived from T cells, B-cell-depleted T cells, or PBMCs.

In the original processing: Reference gene primers were amplified, and this amplification served to estimate nucleated cell counts. Clones were sequenced by immunoSEQ multiplex PCR, and TCRdb holds only the in-frame ones, with some missing. That table furnishes V, J and clone size, whereas the DNA furnished D and trimming. The table lists roughly 100,000 clones, about four fifths of them singletons. CDR1 is SGHTA and CDR2 is FQGNSA in the germline V gene. The V end lost 7 bases, the J end lost 8 bases, and 11 bases lay between the germline ends. This CDR3 is built from 12 residues. The rearrangement joins TRBV7-2 to TRBJ2-2; maybe TRBD2 (5 bases). The sample comprised peripheral blood. The receptor comes from an elderly man with acute or convalescent COVID-19. CDR3 sequence (DNA): TGTGCCAGCACCCCAAGAGGGGGGGAGCTGTTTTTT. Its protein is CASTPRGGELFF.